This is a list of T cell receptor beta chains from one sample in a study of technical replicates of blood from four donors. Sequencing used immunoSEQ multiplex PCR; TCRdb keeps in-frame clones, though not all of them. Of about 84,000 clones listed, almost 98% were seen once; the top ten hold approximately 0.2%. What was sequenced was T cells isolated from PBMCs. All receptors derive from a human donor in good health. Both conserved end residues are part of each CDR3. Clone size is given for some rows only: seen once, a few or many times, or a class if the clone is expanded.

clone size: once
V gene: TRBV5-4
CDR3 protein: CASSFTPLAREETQYF

clone size: few
V gene: TRBV12-5
CDR3 protein: CASGFGQQSDTQYF

clone size: -
V gene: TRBV5-4
CDR3 protein: CASSAGRTSYEQYF

clone size: -
V gene: TRBV28
CDR3 protein: CASSLDSAEQYF

clone size: -
V gene: TRBV7-9
CDR3 protein: CASSPRQGLGEKLFF

clone size: -
V gene: TRBV2
CDR3 protein: CASRNTGGIEAFF

clone size: -
V gene: TRBV6-1
CDR3 protein: CASSDGLLLSYEQYF

clone size: -
V gene: TRBV30
CDR3 protein: CAWTWGVEQFF

clone size: -
V gene: TRBV19
CDR3 protein: CASTPDREVIYGYTF

clone size: -
V gene: TRBV6-1
CDR3 protein: CASSPLGQGNSPLHF

clone size: -
V gene: TRBV18
CDR3 protein: CASSPVFRGGNQPQHF

clone size: -
V gene: TRBV6-1
CDR3 protein: CASSEAGPQPQHF

clone size: -
V gene: TRBV15
CDR3 protein: CATSREGTGLNTEAFF

clone size: -
V gene: TRBV19
CDR3 protein: CASSITQGPNQPQHF

clone size: -
V gene: TRBV7-9
CDR3 protein: CASSQEVDTDTQYF

clone size: once
V gene: TRBV9
CDR3 protein: CASRKADLNTEAFF

clone size: -
V gene: TRBV7-9
CDR3 protein: CASSFSSGTEAFF

clone size: -
V gene: TRBV5-1
CDR3 protein: CASSVGLAGNEQFF

clone size: -
V gene: TRBV29-1
CDR3 protein: CSVALTGSGYGYTF

clone size: -
V gene: TRBV10-3
CDR3 protein: CAISSTDQETQYF

clone size: -
V gene: TRBV19
CDR3 protein: CASVGPGYNEQFF

clone size: -
V gene: TRBV5-4
CDR3 protein: CASSLDRAETQYF

clone size: -
V gene: TRBV2
CDR3 protein: CASSSRAGANVLTF

clone size: -
V gene: TRBV11-2
CDR3 protein: CASSLGSSSRLAGSYEQYF

clone size: -
V gene: TRBV27
CDR3 protein: CASSSPDFRGTDTQYF

clone size: -
V gene: TRBV9
CDR3 protein: CASSRPSGGSTDTQYF

clone size: -
V gene: TRBV11-2
CDR3 protein: CAMLVRTGANVLTF

clone size: -
V gene: TRBV2
CDR3 protein: CATQRGSSYNEQFF

clone size: once
V gene: TRBV6-1
CDR3 protein: CASTDGGGLYYGYTF

clone size: -
V gene: TRBV25-1
CDR3 protein: CASSESTEAFF

clone size: -
V gene: TRBV30
CDR3 protein: CACASSAAFTDTQYF

clone size: -
V gene: TRBV5-1
CDR3 protein: CASSRGQNNNYGYTF

clone size: -
V gene: TRBV7-2
CDR3 protein: CAGSISSGSQRSGELFF

clone size: -
V gene: TRBV5-1
CDR3 protein: CASSLASTSEETQYF

clone size: -
V gene: TRBV29-1
CDR3 protein: CSVEAQGDFIDTQYF

clone size: -
V gene: TRBV5-4
CDR3 protein: CASSRDRGDPQPQHF

clone size: -
V gene: TRBV11-2
CDR3 protein: CASSLTGVNEQFF

clone size: -
V gene: TRBV7-2
CDR3 protein: CASSLVGQGLYNEQFF

clone size: -
V gene: TRBV9
CDR3 protein: CASSVATGLSGNTIYF

clone size: -
V gene: TRBV6-5
CDR3 protein: CASSAQGAGYNEQFF

clone size: once
V gene: TRBV7-9
CDR3 protein: CASSTRQGNTGELFF

clone size: -
V gene: TRBV6-5
CDR3 protein: CASSYHDYTVKDEQFF

clone size: -
V gene: TRBV4-1
CDR3 protein: CASSHGTSGLYEQYF

clone size: -
V gene: TRBV7-6
CDR3 protein: CASKHMNTEAFF

clone size: once
V gene: TRBV6-5
CDR3 protein: CASNLGGGFTGELFF

clone size: -
V gene: TRBV29-1
CDR3 protein: CSVARGQTGELFF

clone size: -
V gene: TRBV6-1
CDR3 protein: CASSRGTWGYNEQFF

clone size: -
V gene: TRBV10-3
CDR3 protein: CAISPGTPSWEQYF

clone size: -
V gene: TRBV27
CDR3 protein: CASSLDGGWSYTF

clone size: -
V gene: TRBV4-2
CDR3 protein: CASSPGLEGSGELFF

clone size: -
V gene: TRBV5-1
CDR3 protein: CASSLAGGANQETQYF

clone size: -
V gene: TRBV18
CDR3 protein: CASSPPKLGLAGVRELNEQFF